This TCR beta chain came from a study of cytomegalovirus exposure and HLA in healthy donors. Study-wide results and limits: TCR beta V- and J-gene trimming, according to a later analysis, was linked to a missense DCLRE1C variant. Specificity for CMV antigens was confirmed in vitro for a few of the CMV-associated chains. Most TCRs appeared rarely, but some public TCRs recurred in many donors. An analysis that came later showed most CMV-associated TCR beta chains appearing HLA-restricted.

On this clone: What it binds is not known.

Primers for the PCR totalled 60 Vbeta and 13 Jbeta. Data came from immunoSEQ multiplex PCR; TCRdb stores just in-frame clones and leaves some out. The sample holds some 160,000 clones, approximately 77% seen once. V lost 5 bases, J lost 8 bases, and 16 bases lay in between. Germline V gives CDR1 MNHEY, CDR2 SVGAGI. The CDR3 loop spans 14 amino acids. Sequenced sample: PBMCs. The chain joins TRBV6-5 to TRBJ2-1, with D tentatively TRBD2 (8 bases). The source is a man over 45 in good health and CMV-seropositive. The CDR3 is CASSPPGGGDEQFF. DNA for the CDR3: TGTGCCAGCAGTCCCCCGGGAGGGGGCGATGAGCAGTTCTTC.